Listed below are T cell receptor beta chains from one sample, sequenced in a study of cytomegalovirus exposure and HLA in healthy donors. Clones were sequenced by immunoSEQ multiplex PCR, and TCRdb holds only the in-frame ones, with some missing. The sample consists of some 220,000 clones, approximately 78% of them appearing once. The specimen was PBMCs. Receptor source: a boy younger than 18 in good health and CMV-seronegative. Both conserved end residues are part of each CDR3. Fields, in order: J gene, V gene, clone size, D gene, CDR3 protein, CDR3 DNA. A D gene is named only where the DNA matches it firmly. The size of a clone is reported for some rows only, either as once, few or many, or as a class for expanded clones.

TRBJ1-3,TRBV5-6,few,-,CASSFDRRSGNTIYF,TGTGCCAGCAGCTTTGACAGACGCTCTGGAAACACCATATATTTT
TRBJ1-6,TRBV27,-,-,CASSLQGRRDSPLHF,TGTGCCAGCAGTTTACAGGGGAGACGGGATTCACCCCTCCACTTT
TRBJ2-2,TRBV7-2,few,TRBD1,CASSLGPTGWAGELFF,TGTGCCAGCAGCTTAGGTCCGACAGGGTGGGCCGGGGAGCTGTTTTTT
TRBJ1-5,TRBV4-1,-,TRBD1,CASSRTGSHSNQPQHF,TGCGCCAGCAGCCGGACAGGGAGCCATAGCAATCAGCCCCAGCATTTT
TRBJ1-1,TRBV6-5,-,TRBD1,CASSPGQVNTEAFF,TGTGCCAGCAGTCCCGGACAGGTAAACACTGAAGCTTTCTTT
TRBJ2-2,TRBV9,-,TRBD1,CASSSDRVYITGELFF,TGTGCCAGCAGCTCGGACAGGGTTTATATCACCGGGGAGCTGTTTTTT
TRBJ2-7,TRBV5-1,-,-,CASSKADYEQYF,TGCGCCAGCAGCAAAGCGGACTACGAGCAGTACTTC
TRBJ2-7,TRBV27,-,-,CASSWGTAPGEQYF,TGTGCCAGCAGTTGGGGGACTGCCCCAGGCGAGCAGTACTTC
TRBJ2-7,TRBV14,-,TRBD1,CASSQAGGSYEQYF,TGTGCCAGCAGCCAAGCAGGGGGCTCCTACGAGCAGTACTTC
TRBJ2-3,TRBV25-1,-,TRBD2,CASRERGYTDTQYF,TGTGCCAGCAGGGAGCGGGGGTACACAGATACGCAGTATTTT
TRBJ2-7,TRBV21-1,-,-,CASNLDRGFYEQYF,TGTGCCAGCAACTTGGACAGGGGCTTCTACGAGCAGTACTTC
TRBJ2-7,TRBV7-9,-,-,CASSPRDEWLEQYF,TGTGCCAGCAGCCCCAGGGATGAATGGCTCGAGCAGTACTTC
TRBJ2-6,TRBV7-3,-,TRBD1,CASSLRQGKSGANVLTF,TGTGCCAGCAGCTTGCGACAGGGGAAGTCTGGGGCCAACGTCCTGACTTTC
TRBJ2-3,TRBV7-9,-,-,CSSSSVTDTQYF,TGTTCCAGCAGCTCCGTCACAGATACGCAGTATTTT
TRBJ1-2,TRBV5-6,-,TRBD1,CASSPPWDSVNYGYTF,TGTGCCAGCAGCCCCCCCTGGGACAGCGTAAACTATGGCTACACCTTC